Listed here are 22 T cell receptor beta chains from one sample, sequenced in a study of CD8+ T cells in alopecia areata. RNA was extracted and reverse transcribed into cDNA as the sequencing template. Sequencing used immunoSEQ multiplex PCR; TCRdb keeps in-frame clones, though not all of them. Among around 200,000 clones, roughly 50% were seen once, and the ten largest hold over 10%. Treatment given: oral pan-JAK inhibitor, 5-10 mg twice daily. This specimen consisted of CD8+ T cells sorted from blood, obtained at week 24, from a patient treated with tofacitinib. The receptors were sampled from a human donor with alopecia areata.

This clone occurred once. V usage is TRBV19 and J usage is TRBJ1-2; 10 nucleotides line up with TRBD1. This CDR3 has 15 amino acids. Unmatched junction bases numbered 7, after V lost 3 bases and J lost 6 bases. Per germline, CDR1 LNHDA and CDR2 SQIVND (reference sequence). The CDR3 protein is CASSMFGTGDDGYTF. The CDR3 region has the DNA TGTGCCAGTAGTATGTTCGGGACAGGGGACGATGGCTACACCTTC.

This sequence joins TRBV4-2 and TRBJ2-1, with no clear D. The V end lost 5 bases, the J end lost 2 bases, and 7 bases lay between the germline ends. The germline V gene encodes CDR1 LGHNA and CDR2 YNFKEQ. There are 13 residues in the CDR3. Here the CDR3 reads CASSLAPYNEQFF. CDR3 DNA: TGTGCCAGCAGCTTGGCCCCCTACAATGAGCAGTTCTTC.

CDR3 DNA: TGTGCCACCAGCAGAGATCGGAGTTCACCCCTCCACTTT. Translation: CATSRDRSSPLHF. The J gene is TRBJ1-6, the V gene TRBV15; D remains ambiguous. Germline V gene data show CDR1 as LNHNV and CDR2 as YYDKDF (reference sequence). With 0 bases removed from V and 9 bases from J, the gap between germline ends came to 6 bases. The CDR3 totals 13 residues.

The chain recombines TRBV5-6 with TRBJ2-1; 7 nucleotides line up with TRBD2. The germline gives CDR1 SGHDT, CDR2 YYEEEE. With 0 bases clipped from V and 14 bases from J, the junction kept 2 bases outside the gene matches. The CDR3 extends over 11 amino acids. CDR3 nucleotide sequence: TGTGCCAGCAGCTTGGGGCGGGGGAAGTTCTTC. This gives the protein CASSLGRGKFF.

V and J are TRBV30 and TRBJ2-3; TRBD2 agrees at 10 bases. Trimming cost V 4 bases and J 6 bases; bases outside gene matches: 7. Per the germline V gene, CDR1 is GTSNPN and CDR2 is SVGIG (reference sequence). This CDR3 comprises 14 residues. CDR3 bases: TGTGCCTGGACCCTCAGCGGGGGGGCGGATACGCAGTATTTT. Amino acid sequence: CAWTLSGGADTQYF.

The chain joins TRBV2 to TRBJ2-1; TRBD2 matches at 7 bases. The CDR3 has 15 residues. V lost 11 bases, J lost 0 bases, and 10 bases stayed unmatched. From germline, CDR1 is SNHLY and CDR2 FYNNEI. CDR3 DNA: TGTGCCTCCCTGATGGGGGGGAGCTCCTACAATGAGCAGTTCTTC. Residues: CASLMGGSSYNEQFF.

This clone has only a few counts. The rearrangement uses TRBV5-6 and TRBJ1-1, with D uncertain. CDR1 and CDR2 (germline): SGHDT, YYEEEE. Trimming left V 7 bases short and J 7 bases short, with 11 bases between. The CDR3 has 11 residues. The CDR3 DNA sequence: TGTGCCAGCGGACCGGCAAATGAAGCTTTCTTT. Protein sequence: CASGPANEAFF.

In this sample, this clone turned up a few times. V gene TRBV6-5 combines with J gene TRBJ2-5; maybe TRBD1 (5 bases). Trimming took off 0 bases at V and 2 bases at J, with 10 bases between the two ends. The CDR3 totals 15 residues. The germline V gene encodes CDR1 MNHEY and CDR2 SVGAGI. The CDR3 spells CASSYSMGQQETQYF. The CDR3 nucleotides read TGTGCCAGCAGTTACTCGATGGGGCAACAAGAGACCCAGTACTTC.

This clone was picked up a small number of times. The V call is TRBV30, the J call TRBJ1-1, with a possible D match to TRBD1 (6 bases). The V end was cut by 8 bases, the J end by 8 bases, with 18 bases between. This CDR3 comprises 12 residues. Germline V CDR1 and CDR2: GTSNPN, SVGIG (reference sequence). CDR3 loop: CAGEYRVREAFF. CDR3 coding DNA: TGTGCCGGGGAATACAGGGTACGAGAAGCTTTCTTT.

The chain couples TRBV4-1 to TRBJ2-5; D might be TRBD1 (5 bases). Germline CDR1 is MGHRA and CDR2 is YSYEKL. V was cut by 1 base and J by 5 bases, with 14 bases left in between. The CDR3 totals 15 residues. The CDR3: CASSQGGGAYETQYF. CDR3 coding DNA: TGCGCCAGCAGCCAAGGAGGTGGGGCGTACGAGACCCAGTACTTC.

V and J are TRBV13 and TRBJ2-5; TRBD2 aligns across 7 bases. V trimming: 4 bases; J trimming: 7 bases; junction bases outside the gene matches: 12. The CDR3 length is 15 residues. CDR1 and CDR2 (germline): PRHDT, FYEKMQ (reference sequence). CDR3 amino acids: CASSSTDGGTGTQYF. CDR3 sequence (DNA): TGTGCCAGCAGCTCCACGGACGGGGGGACCGGGACCCAGTACTTC.

The chain recombines TRBV30 with TRBJ2-5; possibly TRBD1 or TRBD2 for D (6 bases each). Trimming shortened V by 6 bases and J by 5 bases, and 19 bases separated the two germline ends. The germline gives CDR1 GTSNPN, CDR2 SVGIG (reference sequence). CDR3 size: 14 residues. CDR3 region: CACLWQGTRETQYF. The CDR3 DNA follows: TGTGCCTGTCTTTGGCAGGGGACTCGGGAGACCCAGTACTTC.

This clone was detected a few times. The V call is TRBV5-6, the J call TRBJ1-2; 7 bases map to TRBD1. There are 16 residues in the CDR3. Germline V gives CDR1 SGHDT, CDR2 YYEEEE. Trimming at V came to 0 bases and at J to 5 bases, leaving 10 bases not matched to a gene. CDR3 bases: TGTGCCAGCAGCTTGGGTTCGACAGGGAGAATATATGGCTACACCTTC. The encoded protein is CASSLGSTGRIYGYTF.

The rearrangement links TRBV13 to TRBJ1-1; D call uncertain. Trimming removed 0 bases from V and 4 bases from J, with 6 bases in between. The CDR3 has 13 amino acids. The germline V gene encodes CDR1 PRHDT and CDR2 FYEKMQ (reference sequence). The DNA for the CDR3 is TGTGCCAGCAGCTTAGGCCAGGTCACTGAAGCTTTCTTT. As protein: CASSLGQVTEAFF.

The J gene is TRBJ1-2, the V gene TRBV25-1, with 10 bases fitting TRBD1. J was trimmed by 2 bases and V by 5 bases; bases with no gene match: 2. The CDR3 contains 14 residues. Germline CDR1 MGHDK, CDR2 SYGVNS. CDR3 bases: TGTGCCAGCAGTTGGACAGGGGGAAACTATGGCTACACCTTC. It translates to CASSWTGGNYGYTF.

This clone occurred a few times. The V gene is TRBV5-1, the J gene TRBJ2-7, with 8 bases fitting TRBD1. The CDR3 length is 15 residues. In germline, CDR1 is SGHRS, CDR2 YFSETQ. V shed 0 bases and J 0 bases; nucleotides not matched to a gene: 2. This CDR3 reads CASSLDRGSSYEQYF. CDR3 coding DNA: TGCGCCAGCAGCTTGGACAGGGGGTCCTCCTACGAGCAGTACTTC.

V gene TRBV11-2 combines with J gene TRBJ1-1; 7 bases are a match to TRBD1. Trimming at V came to 5 bases and at J to 1 base, leaving 7 bases not matched to a gene. Germline V gene lookup returns CDR1 SGHAT and CDR2 FQNNGV. The CDR3 length is 15 residues. The CDR3 loop is CASSTPGGSNTEAFF. The CDR3 DNA is TGTGCCAGCAGCACTCCAGGGGGATCGAACACTGAAGCTTTCTTT. The whole variable domain, filled in from reference TRBV11-2 and TRBJ1-1, reads EAGVAQSPRYKIIEKRQSVAFWCNPISGHATLYWYQQILGQGPKLLIQFQNNGVVDDSQLPKDRFSAERLKGVDSTLKIQPAKLEDSAVYLCASSTPGGSNTEAFFGQGTRLTVV.

This clone was seen only a few times. This chain links TRBV2 with TRBJ2-3, with D perhaps TRBD2 (6 bases). V was pared by 4 bases and J by 1 base, with 6 bases between. The CDR3 has 13 amino acids. In germline, CDR1 is SNHLY, CDR2 FYNNEI. As DNA, the CDR3 is TGTGCCAGCAGTGGGGGGGGCACAGATACGCAGTATTTT. Translated: CASSGGGTDTQYF. Full variable domain (rest looked up from reference TRBV2 and TRBJ2-3): EPEVTQTPSHQVTQMGQEVILRCVPISNHLYFYWYRQILGQKVEFLVSFYNNEISEKSEIFDDQFSVERPDGSNFTLKIRSTKLEDSAMYFCASSGGGTDTQYFGPGTRLTVL.

V is TRBV4-1 and J is TRBJ1-2; D is uncertain. The V end lost 0 bases, the J end lost 6 bases, and 8 bases lay between the germline ends. CDR1 is MGHRA, CDR2 YSYEKL, per germline. This CDR3 comprises 13 residues. The CDR3 loop reads CASSQESVHGYTF. CDR3 nucleotides: TGCGCCAGCAGCCAAGAGTCAGTACATGGCTACACCTTC.

This clone occurred once. The chain carries TRBV11-2 and TRBJ1-2; the D gene is possibly TRBD1 (6 bases). Germline CDR1 is SGHAT and CDR2 is FQNNGV. The ends were cut back, 0 bases at V and 4 bases at J, with 12 bases in the middle. This CDR3 region has 15 residues. CDR3 region: CASSLDLTGFYGYTF. The CDR3 DNA follows: TGTGCCAGCAGCTTAGATCTGACAGGCTTCTATGGCTACACCTTC.

The genes are TRBV15 and TRBJ2-7; 10 bases are a match to TRBD2. Losses at the gene ends were 1 base for V and 1 base for J; bases not matched to a gene: 4. CDR1 is LNHNV and CDR2 is YYDKDF in the germline V gene (reference sequence). The CDR3 is 16 amino acids. The CDR3 coding sequence is TGTGCCACCAGCAGAGTCCAGGGACTAGCGTCCTACGAGCAGTACTTC. This gives the protein CATSRVQGLASYEQYF.

This clone occurred a few times. The chain is built from TRBV27 and TRBJ1-3; possible D gene TRBD1, 5 bases. The CDR3 extends over 14 amino acids. Germline CDR1 reads MNHEY; CDR2 reads SMNVEV (reference sequence). V dropped 6 bases and J dropped 0 bases, with 9 bases sitting between them. The CDR3 protein is CASRRGYSGNTIYF. CDR3 DNA sequence: TGTGCCAGCAGGAGGGGTTACTCTGGAAACACCATATATTTT.